Listed here are 22 T cell receptor beta chains from one sample, sequenced in a study of cytomegalovirus exposure and HLA in healthy donors. The PCR used 60 Vbeta and 13 Jbeta primers. Only in-frame clones appear in the TCRdb table, and some are missing; sequencing was by immunoSEQ multiplex PCR. The sample yields 100,000 to 150,000 clones, about four fifths seen once. Sequences were obtained from PBMCs. The source is a woman aged 40 to 55 in good health and CMV-seronegative.

The J gene is TRBJ1-1, the V gene TRBV9; D gene ambiguous. The V and J ends lost 0 bases and 0 bases respectively, with 9 bases between them. CDR1 is SGDLS, CDR2 YYNGEE, per germline. This CDR3 comprises 15 residues. The CDR3 reads CASSVGQVMNTEAFF. In DNA, the CDR3 is TGTGCCAGCAGCGTAGGGCAGGTCATGAACACTGAAGCTTTCTTT. Based on the CDR3 plus reference TRBV9 and TRBJ1-1, the full variable domain is DSGVTQTPKHLITATGQRVTLRCSPRSGDLSVYWYQQSLDQGLQFLIQYYNGEERAKGNILERFSAQQFPDLHSELNLSSLELGDSALYFCASSVGQVMNTEAFFGQGTRLTVV.

The V gene is TRBV9, the J gene TRBJ2-7, with a tentative D call TRBD2 (5 bases). Germline V lookup: CDR1 SGDLS, CDR2 YYNGEE. The CDR3 is made up of 15 amino acids. Trimming pared 0 bases from V and 7 bases from J, leaving 17 bases between. The CDR3 sequence is CASSVEASRQKEQYF. CDR3 bases: TGTGCCAGCAGCGTAGAGGCTAGCAGGCAAAAGGAGCAGTACTTC.

The V call is TRBV25-1, the J call TRBJ2-7; 8 bases align to TRBD1. CDR1 MGHDK and CDR2 SYGVNS come from the germline V gene. The junction had 10 bases not matched to a gene; V was cut back by 3 bases and J by 3 bases. This CDR3 has 16 amino acids. CDR3 coding DNA: TGTGCCAGCAGTGATTCCTCCAGGACAGGGAGCTACGAGCAGTACTTC. The encoded protein is CASSDSSRTGSYEQYF.

V and J are TRBV10-3 and TRBJ2-7; D remains unclear. This CDR3 has 13 residues. Germline CDR1 ENHRY, CDR2 SYGVKD. Deletions cut 7 bases from V and 0 bases from J, with 10 bases between. The CDR3: CAIKPGASYEQYF. CDR3 bases: TGTGCCATCAAGCCGGGTGCCTCCTACGAGCAGTACTTC.

The CDR3, as DNA: TGTGCCAGCGCGGTGGAGGGAGGCTATAATTCACCCCTCCACTTT. Translating it yields CASAVEGGYNSPLHF. The chain uses TRBV7-2 and TRBJ1-6; D uncertain. Deletions cut 8 bases from V and 3 bases from J, with 14 bases between. Germline V gene data show CDR1 as SGHTA and CDR2 as FQGNSA. This CDR3 region has 15 residues.

The CDR3 loop is CASSYPTSGGADTGELFF. In DNA, the CDR3 is TGTGCCAGCAGCTACCCGACTAGCGGGGGGGCGGACACCGGGGAGCTGTTTTTT. V gene TRBV7-6 combines with J gene TRBJ2-2; 14 bases are a match to TRBD2. V lost 4 bases to trimming and J lost 3 bases; unmatched junction nucleotides: 7. The CDR3 runs 18 residues. Germline CDR1 SGHVS, CDR2 FNYEAQ.

V is TRBV19 and J is TRBJ1-6, with 7 bases lining up with TRBD1. Trimming cost V 4 bases and J 7 bases; bases outside gene matches: 7. CDR3 length: 15 amino acids. The germline V gene has CDR1 LNHDA and CDR2 SQIVND (reference sequence). The CDR3 coding sequence is TGTGCCAGTAGTACCGGAGGGACAGCCAATTCACCCCTCCACTTT. The encoded protein is CASSTGGTANSPLHF. The whole variable domain, remainder taken from reference TRBV19 and TRBJ1-6, is DGGITQSPKYLFRKEGQNVTLSCEQNLNHDAMYWYRQDPGQGLRLIYYSQIVNDFQKGDIAEGYSVSREKKESFPLTVTSAQKNPTAFYLCASSTGGTANSPLHFGNGTRLTVT.

This rearrangement joins TRBV6-5 to TRBJ2-7, with 10 bases identical to TRBD2. The CDR3 extends over 15 amino acids. Unmatched junction bases numbered 10, after V lost 6 bases and J lost 5 bases. From germline, CDR1 is MNHEY and CDR2 SVGAGI. The CDR3 nucleotides read TGTGCCAGCAGGCAAACTAGCGGGGTGCAAAACGAGCAGTACTTC. The encoded protein is CASRQTSGVQNEQYF.

This clone was recorded once. V gene TRBV9 combines with J gene TRBJ2-1, with a weak D call TRBD2 (6 bases). The CDR3 loop spans 15 amino acids. From germline, CDR1 is SGDLS and CDR2 YYNGEE. V lost 5 bases and J lost 8, with 20 bases in between. CDR3 sequence reads: CASSVWGEPFYEQFF. The CDR3 coding sequence is TGTGCCAGCAGTGTTTGGGGGGAACCTTTCTATGAGCAGTTCTTC.

The genes are TRBV7-2 and TRBJ2-5; TRBD1 matches at 9 bases. With 5 bases clipped from V and 5 bases from J, the junction kept 9 bases outside the gene matches. This CDR3 is built from 15 residues. Germline assignment: CDR1 SGHTA and CDR2 FQGNSA. The chain's CDR3 is CASSPPGQGGETQYF. The CDR3 DNA is TGTGCCAGCAGCCCGCCGGGACAGGGCGGCGAGACCCAGTACTTC.

This clone has a single count. The chain carries TRBV14 and TRBJ1-2, with 8 bases identical to TRBD1. There are 16 residues in the CDR3. V trimming: 4 bases; J trimming: 6 bases; junction bases outside the gene matches: 13. Germline V gene data show CDR1 as SGHDN and CDR2 as FVKESK. This CDR3 reads CASSPLRQGAADGYTF. CDR3 sequence (DNA): TGTGCCAGCAGCCCTTTACGGCAGGGGGCTGCAGATGGCTACACCTTC. Full variable domain (missing parts from reference TRBV14 and TRBJ1-2): EAGVTQFPSHSVIEKGQTVTLRCDPISGHDNLYWYRRVMGKEIKFLLHFVKESKQDESGMPNNRFLAERTGGTYSTLKVQPAELEDSGVYFCASSPLRQGAADGYTFGSGTRLTVV.

The chain recombines TRBV4-1 with TRBJ2-5; TRBD1 is a possible D gene (5 bases). Germline V lookup: CDR1 MGHRA, CDR2 YSYEKL. This CDR3 region has 16 residues. The V end lost 1 base, the J end lost 0 bases, and 12 bases lay between the germline ends. The CDR3 loop reads CASSQVKGPNQETQYF. As DNA, the CDR3 is TGCGCCAGCAGCCAAGTCAAGGGGCCAAACCAAGAGACCCAGTACTTC.

V usage is TRBV9 and J usage is TRBJ1-3, with unresolved D. Germline-derived CDR1 and CDR2 are SGDLS and YYNGEE. The CDR3 is 14 amino acids. The germline V and J ends were trimmed by 1 base and 2 bases, with 7 bases remaining between them. As DNA, the CDR3 is TGTGCCAGCAGCGTAAGCCCGGCTGGAAACACCATATATTTT. Amino acid sequence: CASSVSPAGNTIYF.

The rearrangement links TRBV5-4 to TRBJ1-2, with 9 bases lining up with TRBD1. CDR3 length: 13 amino acids. Germline CDR1 and CDR2: SGHNT and YYREEE (reference sequence). Germline trimming cut 5 bases from V and 5 bases from J; bases unmatched to any gene: 4. The CDR3: CASSAQGAYGYTF. CDR3 DNA: TGTGCCAGCAGTGCACAGGGGGCGTATGGCTACACCTTC.

The J gene is TRBJ2-2, the V gene TRBV27; 7 bases align to TRBD1. The CDR3 is 16 residues long. Per germline, CDR1 MNHEY and CDR2 SMNVEV (reference sequence). With V trimmed by 8 bases and J by 1 base, 10 bases remained unmatched. CDR3 nucleotides: TGTGCCAGCTTCCTACGCTGGACAGGGAACACCGGGGAGCTGTTTTTT. This sequence encodes CASFLRWTGNTGELFF.

This rearrangement joins TRBV7-8 to TRBJ2-7; TRBD2 matches at 7 bases. V was clipped by 1 base and J by 6 bases; unmatched bases: 3. The germline gives CDR1 SGHVS, CDR2 FQNEAQ. This CDR3 contains 13 residues. The CDR3 region has the DNA TGTGCCAGCAGCTTAGAGCGGGGCGGCGAGCAGTACTTC. This codes for CASSLERGGEQYF.

The genes are TRBV7-2 and TRBJ2-3; D gene unclear. This CDR3 region has 15 residues. V shed 2 bases and J shed 2 bases, with 11 bases lying between them. Germline V lookup: CDR1 SGHTA, CDR2 FQGNSA. Here the CDR3 reads CASSLQPDFTDTQYF. CDR3 coding DNA: TGTGCCAGCAGCTTACAACCCGACTTCACAGATACGCAGTATTTT. The variable domain in full, completed from reference TRBV7-2 and TRBJ2-3, reads GAGVSQSPSNKVTEKGKDVELRCDPISGHTALYWYRQSLGQGLEFLIYFQGNSAPDKSGLPSDRFSAERTGGSVSTLTIQRTQQEDSAVYLCASSLQPDFTDTQYFGPGTRLTVL.

To note about this clone: A junction end diverges from the germline sequence, so it may reflect a read error. The chain recombines TRBV5-1 with TRBJ2-1; 7 bases are shared with TRBD2. The germline V gene encodes CDR1 SGHRS and CDR2 YFSETQ. This CDR3 is 13 amino acids long. For the CDR3, the DNA is TGTGCCAGCAGCTTGGCGGGAGTCGGTGAGCAGTTCTTC. Translating it yields CASSLAGVGEQFF.

The chain joins TRBV5-1 to TRBJ2-1; 11 bases are a match to TRBD2. The V gene end was trimmed by 3 bases and the J gene end by 3 bases; junction bases not matched to a gene: 2. Germline CDR1 is SGHRS and CDR2 is YFSETQ. The CDR3 spans 15 residues. The CDR3 reads CASSSGTSGYNEQFF. The CDR3 DNA sequence: TGCGCCAGCAGCTCCGGGACTAGCGGCTACAATGAGCAGTTCTTC.

This clone has a handful of counts. The gene calls are TRBV19 and TRBJ2-7; TRBD2 might be the D (5 bases). The CDR3 loop spans 13 amino acids. The germline CDR1 and CDR2 sequences are LNHDA and SQIVND (reference sequence). The V gene lost 3 bases and the J gene lost 0 bases, with 6 bases spanning the gap. The CDR3 region has the DNA TGTGCCAGTAGTATTGGGAGCTCCTACGAGCAGTACTTC. Protein product: CASSIGSSYEQYF.

This chain uses TRBV7-2 with TRBJ2-7; 12 bases are shared with TRBD2. Germline CDR1 reads SGHTA; CDR2 reads FQGNSA. This CDR3 contains 15 residues. Trimming took 5 bases from V and 4 from J; bases not matched to a gene: 6. The CDR3 coding sequence is TGTGCCAGCAGCCAGACTAGCGGGAGTGGGTACGAGCAGTACTTC. Its protein is CASSQTSGSGYEQYF.

In DNA form, the CDR3 reads TGTGCCAGCAGCATAGGACAGGGCGTGGATACGCAGTATTTT. Translation gives CASSIGQGVDTQYF. The chain links TRBV7-2 to TRBJ2-3; 8 bases are a match to TRBD1. Unmatched junction bases numbered 7, after V lost 5 bases and J lost 6 bases. Germline-derived CDR1 and CDR2 are SGHTA and FQGNSA. There are 14 residues in the CDR3.